One sample yielded the 21 T cell receptor beta chains listed below, sequenced in a study of CD8 T cells in Susac syndrome. Reverse transcription of 0.5 to 1 ug RNA was performed with random hexamers. One entry per CDR3 protein, called by TCRdb with MiXCR from the immunoSEQ multiplex PCR reads. The repertoire includes approximately 180,000 distinct CDR3 sequences, 91% of them detected once, and 0.085% to 0.09% sits in the top ten. Sequenced: CD4+ T cells from PBMCs. The receptors stem from a human donor with Susac syndrome.

The chain has TRBV4-1 and TRBJ2-7; 11 bases align to TRBD2. Losses at the gene ends were 2 bases for V and 6 bases for J; bases not matched to a gene: 9. This CDR3 region has 16 residues. Germline V gene sequence: CDR1 MGHRA, CDR2 YSYEKL. The CDR3 nucleotides are TGCGCCAGCAGCCAACAGCAGACTAGCGGGACCGCCGAGCAGTACTTC. Its translation is CASSQQQTSGTAEQYF.

This rearrangement joins TRBV12-3 or TRBV12-4 to TRBJ1-4; D remains unclear. Trimming cost V 1 base and J 8 bases, with 8 bases left between them. This CDR3 has 13 residues. CDR3 residues: CASSLDEAEKLFF. The DNA of the CDR3 is TGTGCCAGCAGTTTAGACGAAGCGGAAAAACTGTTTTTT.

The rearrangement uses TRBV19 and TRBJ2-7; unclear D gene. The V end lost 3 bases, the J end lost 3 bases, and 12 bases lay between the germline ends. The CDR3 spans 14 residues. CDR1 is LNHDA and CDR2 is SQIVND in the germline V gene (reference sequence). The CDR3 loop reads CASSIGLTNYEQYF. CDR3 bases: TGTGCCAGTAGTATCGGCCTAACCAACTACGAGCAGTACTTC.

This rearrangement joins TRBV2 to TRBJ2-3; D remains unclear. CDR1 and CDR2 from the germline V gene are SNHLY and FYNNEI. The length of the CDR3 is 13 residues. Trimming cost V 3 bases and J 6 bases, with 10 bases left between them. This chain's CDR3 is CASSDQDLDTQYF. The CDR3 DNA reads TGTGCCAGCAGTGATCAGGACCTTGATACGCAGTATTTT.

This clonotype was counted a single time. This chain links TRBV7-2 with TRBJ2-2; TRBD2 aligns across 9 bases. J lost 4 bases, V lost 5 bases, and 8 bases had no gene match. The CDR3 runs to 16 residues. The V gene's germline CDR1 is SGHTA and CDR2 FQGNSA. The CDR3 sequence: CASSQTSGLLTGELFF. The CDR3 DNA follows: TGTGCCAGCAGCCAGACTAGCGGACTCCTCACCGGGGAGCTGTTTTTT. The full variable domain, with the rest looked up from reference TRBV7-2 and TRBJ2-2, is GAGVSQSPSNKVTEKGKDVELRCDPISGHTALYWYRQSLGQGLEFLIYFQGNSAPDKSGLPSDRFSAERTGGSVSTLTIQRTQQEDSAVYLCASSQTSGLLTGELFFGEGSRLTVL.

The chain is built from TRBV27 and TRBJ2-1; 7 positions match TRBD2. Germline CDR1 is MNHEY and CDR2 is SMNVEV (reference sequence). The J segment lost 2 bases and the V segment lost 4 bases, leaving 5 bases of the junction unmatched. This CDR3 is 15 amino acids long. CDR3 residues: CASSYRLAPYNEQFF. CDR3 nucleotide sequence: TGTGCCAGCAGTTATCGACTAGCCCCCTACAATGAGCAGTTCTTC.

This rearrangement joins TRBV20-1 to TRBJ1-2; possibly TRBD1 for D (5 bases). The length of the CDR3 is 14 residues. V lost 5 bases to trimming and J lost 8 bases, with 21 bases between them. Germline CDR1 is DFQATT and CDR2 is SNEGSKA (reference sequence). The CDR3 DNA sequence: TGCAGTGCTGAGGACCCAGGGTTTTTAGAAGGCTACACCTTC. Amino acid sequence: CSAEDPGFLEGYTF.

The chain uses TRBV27 and TRBJ2-7; tentatively, D is TRBD1 or TRBD2 (5 bases each). Trimming left V 2 bases short and J 0 bases short, with 5 bases between. The CDR3 spans 13 residues. The V gene's germline CDR1 is MNHEY and CDR2 SMNVEV (reference sequence). The CDR3 loop reads CASSLGTSYEQYF. DNA of the CDR3: TGTGCCAGCAGTTTAGGGACCTCCTACGAGCAGTACTTC.

The chain joins TRBV5-4 to TRBJ1-1; no reliable D call. Trimming pared 2 bases from V and 4 bases from J, leaving 12 bases between. CDR3 length: 14 amino acids. Germline V gives CDR1 SGHNT, CDR2 YYREEE (reference sequence). The CDR3 sequence: CASSLLNEGTEAFF. CDR3 nucleotide sequence: TGTGCCAGCAGCTTACTAAACGAGGGCACTGAAGCTTTCTTT.

The chain uses TRBV7-9 and TRBJ2-1, with a possible D match to TRBD2 (6 bases). The length of the CDR3 is 15 residues. Trimming removed 2 bases at V and 1 base at J, with 9 bases between. Looked up from germline, CDR1 is SEHNR and CDR2 is FQNEAQ (reference sequence). CDR3 DNA sequence: TGTGCCAGCAGCTTACTCGGGGGATCCTACAATGAGCAGTTCTTC. Its protein product is CASSLLGGSYNEQFF.

The chain couples TRBV5-6 to TRBJ1-2; TRBD1 might be the D (6 bases). Per the germline V gene, CDR1 is SGHDT and CDR2 is YYEEEE. The V and J ends lost 0 bases and 7 bases respectively, with 7 bases between them. The CDR3 is made up of 12 amino acids. The CDR3 is CASSLGTAGYTF. As DNA, the CDR3 is TGTGCCAGCAGCTTGGGGACAGCTGGCTACACCTTC.

The gene calls are TRBV9 and TRBJ1-2, with no clear D. Per the germline V gene, CDR1 is SGDLS and CDR2 is YYNGEE. V lost 4 bases and J 3 bases, leaving 16 bases between the germline ends. The CDR3 extends over 15 amino acids. DNA for the CDR3: TGTGCCAGCAGCCCCGTCGGTGGTGGAGACTATGGCTACACCTTC. Its translation: CASSPVGGGDYGYTF.

The rearrangement links TRBV9 to TRBJ1-6; D might be TRBD1 (6 bases). Looked up from germline, CDR1 is SGDLS and CDR2 is YYNGEE. The CDR3 contains 15 residues. V was shortened by 4 bases and J by 4 bases, with 12 bases between the two germline ends. CDR3 in amino acids: CASSPPGHYNSPLHF. The CDR3 DNA reads TGTGCCAGCAGCCCCCCGGGACATTATAATTCACCCCTCCACTTT. The full variable domain, completed using reference TRBV9 and TRBJ1-6, is DSGVTQTPKHLITATGQRVTLRCSPRSGDLSVYWYQQSLDQGLQFLIQYYNGEERAKGNILERFSAQQFPDLHSELNLSSLELGDSALYFCASSPPGHYNSPLHFGNGTRLTVT.

The V and J genes are TRBV6-1 and TRBJ1-1, with no clear D. Per germline, CDR1 MNHNS and CDR2 SASEGT. Trimming pared 2 bases from V and 4 bases from J, leaving 11 bases between. This CDR3 comprises 14 residues. Here the CDR3 DNA reads TGTGCCAGCAGTGAACAGGAGGCGAGCACTGAAGCTTTCTTT. Translating it yields CASSEQEASTEAFF.

This sequence joins TRBV12-3 or TRBV12-4 and TRBJ2-3; 8 bases are shared with TRBD2. The ends lost 2 bases at V and 4 bases at J; junction bases unmatched: 14. The CDR3 loop spans 18 amino acids. The CDR3 region has the DNA TGTGCCAGCAGTTTAACGAGACTAGCGAGGGGGAAGGCAGATACGCAGTATTTT. It encodes CASSLTRLARGKADTQYF.

V and J are TRBV4-1 and TRBJ1-4; possibly TRBD1 for D (5 bases). Germline CDR1 is MGHRA and CDR2 is YSYEKL. The CDR3 has 16 amino acids. Trimming removed 2 bases from V and 2 bases from J, with 12 bases in between. CDR3 nucleotides: TGCGCCAGCAGCCAATACTCAGGGAGTACTAATGAAAAACTGTTTTTT. Its translation: CASSQYSGSTNEKLFF.

The chain couples TRBV18 to TRBJ2-1; D call uncertain. The V end lost 3 bases, the J end lost 7 bases, and 13 bases lay between the germline ends. There are 14 residues in the CDR3. CDR1 and CDR2 (germline): KGHSH, LQKENI. The CDR3 here is CASSPGPVRNEQFF. The CDR3 DNA reads TGTGCCAGCTCACCGGGCCCTGTCAGGAATGAGCAGTTCTTC.

The chain is built from TRBV6-5 and TRBJ2-1; 10 bases are shared with TRBD2. J lost 7 bases, V lost 0 bases, and 12 bases had no gene match. Germline V gene data show CDR1 as MNHEY and CDR2 as SVGAGI. The CDR3 length is 18 residues. CDR3 region: CASSYSSSGRYYGNEQFF. DNA of the CDR3: TGTGCCAGCAGTTACTCGTCTAGCGGGAGATATTACGGGAATGAGCAGTTCTTC.

V is TRBV20-1 and J is TRBJ1-4; D is uncertain. Germline V gene lookup returns CDR1 DFQATT and CDR2 SNEGSKA (reference sequence). The V and J ends lost 6 bases and 4 bases respectively, with 9 bases between them. The CDR3 consists of 12 residues. The CDR3: CSALLLNEKLFF. CDR3 nucleotide sequence: TGCAGTGCCTTACTCCTTAATGAAAAACTGTTTTTT.

The chain uses TRBV6-1 and TRBJ2-5; D is undetermined. The CDR3 sequence is 12 residues long. Looked up from germline, CDR1 is MNHNS and CDR2 is SASEGT. V lost 2 bases and J lost 5, with 6 bases in between. In nucleotides, the CDR3 is TGTGCCAGCAGTGAATATATCGAGACCCAGTACTTC. It encodes CASSEYIETQYF.

J is TRBJ2-1 and V is TRBV9; 10 positions match TRBD2. The length of the CDR3 is 18 residues. Germline assignment: CDR1 SGDLS and CDR2 YYNGEE. V gave up 4 bases and J gave up 2 bases; unmatched junction bases: 12. Here the CDR3 reads CASSPSAGTSVAYNEQFF. Here the CDR3 DNA reads TGTGCCAGCAGCCCATCCGCCGGGACTAGCGTCGCCTACAATGAGCAGTTCTTC.